These 15 T cell receptor beta chains share one sample of origin, sequenced in a study of T cells in Graves' hyperthyroidism and ophthalmopathy. Template material for amplifying TCR beta CDR3 regions consisted of RNA transcripts. First-round RT-PCR of the TCR CDR3 relied on the HTBI primer set. Each CDR3 protein is one row after TCRdb ran MiXCR on the multiplex PCR reads. The sample shows some 300,000 distinct CDR3 sequences, roughly 15% of them seen only once. Sequenced: blood. Source of these receptors: a man under 40 with Graves' hyperthyroidism.

This clonotype occurred a few times. This chain connects TRBV28 to TRBJ1-2, with 7 bases matching TRBD1. The CDR3 is made up of 14 amino acids. Germline-derived CDR1 and CDR2 are MDHEN and SYDVKM. The ends lost 6 bases at V and 2 bases at J; junction bases unmatched: 6. This CDR3 reads CASREGTENYGYTF. CDR3 sequence (DNA): TGTGCCAGCAGGGAGGGGACAGAAAACTATGGCTACACCTTC.

This clonotype has ten or more counts. J is TRBJ1-1 and V is TRBV7-3, with 8 bases that match TRBD1. The ends lost 1 base at V and 2 bases at J; junction bases unmatched: 12. Germline values: CDR1 SGHTA, CDR2 FQGTGA. This CDR3 region has 18 residues. CDR3: CASSLRGGYRGENTEAFF. The CDR3 nucleotides read TGTGCCAGCAGCTTAAGGGGGGGTTACAGGGGGGAAAACACTGAAGCTTTCTTT.

The sample holds many counts of this clonotype. The chain carries TRBV28 and TRBJ1-4; possibly TRBD1 for D (6 bases). Between the trimmed V and J ends, which lost 2 bases and 7 bases, there was a span of 11 bases. Germline CDR1 reads MDHEN; CDR2 reads SYDVKM. The CDR3 sequence is 14 residues long. The CDR3 DNA reads TGTGCCAGCAGTTTAGGGGGACATTCTGAAAAACTGTTTTTT. Encoded protein: CASSLGGHSEKLFF.

There are many counts of this clonotype. The chain is built from TRBV29-1 and TRBJ1-2, with 10 nucleotides matching TRBD1. Germline assignment: CDR1 SQVTM and CDR2 ANQGSEA. The length of the CDR3 is 17 residues. V lost 0 bases and J lost 3; bases outside the gene matches: 10. CDR3 loop: CSVEDQMWDRGDYGYTF. CDR3 bases: TGCAGCGTTGAAGATCAGATGTGGGACAGGGGTGACTATGGCTACACCTTC.

V gene TRBV27 combines with J gene TRBJ2-2, with TRBD2 as a possible D gene (7 bases). The CDR3 has 14 residues. The V and J ends lost 9 bases and 5 bases respectively, with 16 bases between them. Germline lookup yields CDR1 MNHEY and CDR2 SMNVEV (reference sequence). In DNA form, the CDR3 reads TGTGCCAGTCGACGGGGGGCGAGTACCGGGGAGCTGTTTTTT. It encodes CASRRGASTGELFF.

This clonotype was detected many times. The genes are TRBV20-1 and TRBJ2-3; D gene uncertain. V was clipped by 5 bases and J by 4 bases, with 13 bases between them. CDR1 DFQATT and CDR2 SNEGSKA come from the germline V gene (reference sequence). CDR3 length equals 13 residues. The CDR3 region has the DNA TGCAGTGCTCCCCATTCGACCGCAGATACGCAGTATTTT. Protein: CSAPHSTADTQYF.

This clonotype was counted ten times or more. V and J are TRBV28 and TRBJ2-3; TRBD2 agrees at 8 bases. The germline gives CDR1 MDHEN, CDR2 SYDVKM. The V gene end was trimmed by 7 bases and the J gene end by 4 bases; junction bases not matched to a gene: 19. The CDR3 is 18 amino acids. CDR3 sequence reads: CASTRGAGGVGSADTQYF. DNA for the CDR3: TGTGCCAGCACCCGCGGCGCGGGAGGCGTTGGATCCGCAGATACGCAGTATTTT.

The V and J genes are TRBV19 and TRBJ1-5; TRBD1 might be the D (5 bases). The CDR3 spans 14 residues. CDR1 and CDR2 from the germline V gene are LNHDA and SQIVND (reference sequence). V was shortened by 7 bases and J by 9 bases, with 19 bases between the two germline ends. CDR3 amino acids: CASTLGRGLWPQHF. For the CDR3, the DNA is TGTGCCAGTACCTTGGGCCGGGGCTTGTGGCCCCAGCATTTT. Full variable domain (missing parts from reference TRBV19 and TRBJ1-5): DGGITQSPKYLFRKEGQNVTLSCEQNLNHDAMYWYRQDPGQGLRLIYYSQIVNDFQKGDIAEGYSVSREKKESFPLTVTSAQKNPTAFYLCASTLGRGLWPQHFGDGTRLSIL.

This clonotype was observed a few times. A read error may produce the germline difference seen at one junction end. This chain connects TRBV2 to TRBJ1-1; D remains unclear. The length of the CDR3 is 11 residues. The germline CDR1 and CDR2 sequences are SNHLY and FYNNEI. This CDR3 reads CASSEYTEAFF. CDR3 sequence (DNA): TGTGCCAGCAGTGAATACACGGAAGCTTTCTTT.

Only a few counts were recorded for this clonotype. The chain recombines TRBV5-4 with TRBJ2-7; 7 nucleotides align to TRBD2. This CDR3 is built from 15 residues. CDR1 and CDR2 (germline): SGHNT, YYREEE (reference sequence). V trimming: 5 bases; J trimming: 0 bases; junction bases outside the gene matches: 8. CDR3 coding DNA: TGTGCCAGCAGTCCAAGCGGGGCCGGCTCCTACGAGCAGTACTTC. Translation gives CASSPSGAGSYEQYF.

Note on this clonotype: With a much larger clone just one base away, this may be a read error. The rearrangement joins TRBV29-1 to TRBJ1-4, with D tentatively TRBD1 (5 bases). Germline V gene data show CDR1 as SQVTM and CDR2 as ANQGSEA. The CDR3 runs 14 residues. V was cut by 5 bases and J by 3 bases, with 13 bases left in between. CDR3 bases: TGCAGCGTTTCGTTGTGGGGGGCTAATGAAAAACTGTTTTTT. The encoded protein is CSVSLWGANEKLFF.

This clonotype was detected many times. The rearrangement uses TRBV30 and TRBJ1-2; TRBD1 is a possible D gene (5 bases). CDR3 length equals 11 residues. V lost 7 bases and J 8 bases, leaving 14 bases between the germline ends. Germline CDR1 and CDR2: GTSNPN and SVGIG (reference sequence). The CDR3 reads CALLVQAGYTF. CDR3 DNA sequence: TGTGCCTTGTTAGTACAGGCCGGCTACACCTTC.

This rearrangement joins TRBV11-3 to TRBJ2-5; 14 bases map to TRBD2. V lost 2 bases, J lost 8 bases, and 10 bases stayed unmatched. This CDR3 is 17 amino acids long. In germline, CDR1 is SGHNT, CDR2 YENEEA. The CDR3 loop is CASSLTGTSGSFGTQYF. CDR3 DNA: TGTGCCAGCAGCTTAACGGGGACTAGCGGGAGTTTTGGTACCCAGTACTTC.

At least ten counts were recorded for this clonotype. The chain is built from TRBV18 and TRBJ2-3; D gene unclear. V lost 1 base, J lost 2 bases, and 7 bases lay in between. The CDR3 has 14 amino acids. CDR1 and CDR2 (germline): KGHSH, LQKENI. The CDR3 sequence is CASSPRAVTDTQYF. CDR3 nucleotide sequence: TGTGCCAGCTCACCACGGGCGGTCACAGATACGCAGTATTTT.

This clonotype showed up many times. The rearrangement uses TRBV2 and TRBJ2-7; TRBD1 matches at 11 bases. In germline, CDR1 is SNHLY, CDR2 FYNNEI. The trim removed 7 bases at V and 6 bases at J, leaving 11 bases unmatched. The length of the CDR3 is 15 residues. CDR3 sequence (DNA): TGTGCCAGCACCCGCAGGAGGACAGGGGGCTTCGAGCAGTACTTC. It encodes CASTRRRTGGFEQYF.